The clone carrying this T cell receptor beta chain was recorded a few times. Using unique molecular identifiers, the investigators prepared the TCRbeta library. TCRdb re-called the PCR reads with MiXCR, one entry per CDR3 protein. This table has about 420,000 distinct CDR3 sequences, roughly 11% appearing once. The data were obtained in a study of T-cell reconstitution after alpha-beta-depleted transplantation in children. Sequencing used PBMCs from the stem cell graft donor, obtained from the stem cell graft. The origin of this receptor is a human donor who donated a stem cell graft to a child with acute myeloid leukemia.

The CDR3 here is CSARQSGGVTDTQYF. The CDR3 region has the DNA TGCAGTGCTCGGCAGAGCGGGGGAGTGACAGATACGCAGTATTTT. The V and J genes are TRBV20-1 and TRBJ2-3; 8 bases agree with TRBD2. Germline V gene sequence: CDR1 DFQATT, CDR2 SNEGSKA (reference sequence). The CDR3 length is 15 residues. The junction had 10 bases not matched to a gene; V was cut back by 5 bases and J by 3 bases.